The 25 T cell receptor beta chains below were found in one sample sequenced in a study of T cell repertoires in cytomegalovirus infection. TCRdb ran MiXCR on the reads and lists one entry per CDR3 protein. Of about 530,000 distinct CDR3 sequences listed, 26% are singletons. Sequenced: PBMCs. These receptors all stem from a human donor in good health (CMV status not recorded). Some clones in this sample may be carry-over from other donors' samples.

The CDR3: CASRYQGSQFF. Written as DNA, the CDR3 is TGTGCCAGCAGGTATCAGGGGTCCCAGTTCTTC. The J gene is TRBJ2-1, the V gene TRBV2; D perhaps matches TRBD1 (6 bases). V dropped 6 bases and J dropped 13 bases, with 13 bases sitting between them. Germline assignment: CDR1 SNHLY and CDR2 FYNNEI. CDR3 length: 11 residues.

This clonotype was seen a few times. The chain employs TRBV24-1 and TRBJ2-1; tentatively, D is TRBD1 (6 bases). Germline V gene lookup returns CDR1 KGHDR and CDR2 SFDVKD. Trimming removed 5 bases at V and 6 bases at J, with 19 bases between. CDR3 length: 16 residues. The CDR3 here is CATSAYDRLMANEQFF. The DNA of the CDR3 is TGTGCCACCAGTGCCTACGACAGGTTAATGGCCAATGAGCAGTTCTTC.

The chain joins TRBV28 to TRBJ1-5; TRBD1 is a possible D gene (6 bases). Germline V CDR1 and CDR2: MDHEN, SYDVKM. Trimming took 3 bases from V and 1 from J, leaving 13 bases between them. This CDR3 comprises 16 residues. This CDR3 is CASSLGGFQSNQPQHF. The DNA for the CDR3 is TGTGCCAGCAGTTTGGGGGGCTTCCAGAGCAATCAGCCCCAGCATTTT.

This clonotype came up a few times. The gene calls are TRBV4-1 and TRBJ1-1; 8 bases line up with TRBD1. The CDR3 length is 16 residues. V trimming: 1 base; J trimming: 6 bases; junction bases outside the gene matches: 10. Per germline, CDR1 MGHRA and CDR2 YSYEKL. CDR3 nucleotide sequence: TGCGCCAGCAGCCAAGGGGCGCAGGGGGCGCGTGCTGAAGCTTTCTTT. Translation gives CASSQGAQGARAEAFF.

This clonotype was detected only a few times. The chain carries TRBV10-2 and TRBJ1-5; maybe TRBD1 (6 bases). Germline loops: CDR1 WSHSY, CDR2 SAAADI. The V gene lost 0 bases and the J gene lost 5 bases, with 17 bases spanning the gap. The CDR3 has 17 residues. Here the CDR3 reads CASSESSGRGRHQPQHF. The CDR3 nucleotides read TGCGCCAGCAGTGAGTCCAGCGGGAGGGGGAGACATCAGCCCCAGCATTTT.

This chain uses TRBV4-1 with TRBJ2-3; 11 bases are a match to TRBD2. Germline CDR1 MGHRA, CDR2 YSYEKL. V lost 7 bases to trimming and J lost 3 bases; unmatched junction nucleotides: 15. CDR3 length: 18 amino acids. CDR3 in amino acids: CASTIDSTSGINTDTQYF. The CDR3 DNA follows: TGCGCCAGCACCATCGACTCGACTAGCGGGATAAATACAGATACGCAGTATTTT.

The V gene is TRBV11-1, the J gene TRBJ2-7, with D tentatively TRBD2 (5 bases). Trimming took 6 bases from V and 4 from J, leaving 19 bases between them. The CDR3 is 15 residues long. In germline, CDR1 is SGHAT, CDR2 FQDESV (reference sequence). The chain's CDR3 is CASRQFSGSSYEQYF. The CDR3 DNA follows: TGTGCCAGCAGACAGTTTTCGGGGTCTTCTTACGAGCAGTACTTC.

DNA of the CDR3: TGTGCCAGCAGTGAATTTCGGACTAGCTTTTTTATCTGGCAGTTCTTC. This codes for CASSEFRTSFFIWQFF. The chain uses TRBV25-1 and TRBJ2-1, with 8 bases lining up with TRBD2. The germline V gene encodes CDR1 MGHDK and CDR2 SYGVNS. The CDR3 totals 16 residues. Trimming cost V 1 base and J 12 bases; bases outside gene matches: 14. The whole variable domain, filled in from reference TRBV25-1 and TRBJ2-1, reads EADIYQTPRYLVIGTGKKITLECSQTMGHDKMYWYQQDPGMELHLIHYSYGVNSTEKGDLSSESTVSRIRTEHFPLTLESARPSHTSQYLCASSEFRTSFFIWQFFGPGTRLTVL.

The rearrangement joins TRBV12-3 or TRBV12-4 to TRBJ2-7, with 9 bases matching TRBD1. This CDR3 spans 14 amino acids. The junction had 5 bases not matched to a gene; V was cut back by 5 bases and J by 3 bases. CDR3 in DNA: TGTGCCAGCAGTAGGGGGACAGGGAGCTACGAGCAGTACTTC. As protein: CASSRGTGSYEQYF.

The chain uses TRBV20-1 and TRBJ1-4, with D perhaps TRBD1 (5 bases). Germline V gene lookup returns CDR1 DFQATT and CDR2 SNEGSKA (reference sequence). The germline V and J ends were trimmed by 6 bases and 7 bases, with 15 bases remaining between them. The CDR3 is 13 amino acids. The CDR3 region has the DNA TGCAGTGCGCTTGGGACCGTGGGTGAAAAACTGTTTTTT. It yields the protein CSALGTVGEKLFF.

V is TRBV12-3 or TRBV12-4 and J is TRBJ2-6; the D is unclear. The CDR3 covers 18 residues. V dropped 3 bases and J dropped 1 base, with 16 bases sitting between them. The CDR3 spells CASSFGNALISGANVLTF. In DNA form, the CDR3 reads TGTGCCAGCAGTTTTGGGAACGCGCTGATATCTGGGGCCAACGTCCTGACTTTC.

V usage is TRBV30 and J usage is TRBJ1-1; tentative D call: TRBD1 (6 bases). The germline gives CDR1 GTSNPN, CDR2 SVGIG (reference sequence). This CDR3 comprises 11 residues. The V end lost 7 bases, the J end lost 4 bases, and 10 bases lay between the germline ends. The CDR3 loop is CAFRGGTEAFF. The CDR3 region has the DNA TGTGCCTTCAGGGGAGGCACTGAAGCTTTCTTT.

The chain recombines TRBV27 with TRBJ2-1, with 10 nucleotides matching TRBD2. The V gene end was trimmed by 3 bases and the J gene end by 8 bases; junction bases not matched to a gene: 10. Germline V gene lookup returns CDR1 MNHEY and CDR2 SMNVEV (reference sequence). The CDR3 length is 16 residues. The CDR3 here is CASSFPSGSRGDEQFF. CDR3 in DNA: TGTGCCAGCAGTTTCCCTAGCGGGAGTCGGGGTGATGAGCAGTTCTTC.

The CDR3 DNA follows: TGTGCCAGCAGTTACTCTGCGGTTGCCTGGAGCAGGAATCAGCCCCAGCATTTT. This codes for CASSYSAVAWSRNQPQHF. The V call is TRBV6-6, the J call TRBJ1-5, with D uncertain. The germline V gene has CDR1 MNHNY and CDR2 SVGAGI (reference sequence). This CDR3 comprises 18 residues. Trimming took off 0 bases at V and 4 bases at J, with 19 bases between the two ends.

The chain joins TRBV20-1 to TRBJ2-7, with 7 bases aligning to TRBD2. The V and J ends lost 0 bases and 0 bases, in that order; junction bases with no gene match: 5. Germline loops: CDR1 DFQATT, CDR2 SNEGSKA (reference sequence). This CDR3 region has 15 residues. This chain's CDR3 is CSAREGSGPSYEQYF. The DNA for the CDR3 is TGCAGTGCTAGAGAGGGTAGCGGGCCCTCCTACGAGCAGTACTTC.

This clonotype was seen repeatedly, ten times or more. The chain carries TRBV7-2 and TRBJ2-1, with D possibly matching TRBD2 (5 bases). V shed 3 bases and J shed 0 bases, with 9 bases lying between them. The CDR3 sequence is 15 residues long. Germline-derived CDR1 and CDR2 are SGHTA and FQGNSA. Written as DNA, the CDR3 is TGTGCCAGCAGCTTCTTCAGCGGCTCCTACAATGAGCAGTTCTTC. Its translation is CASSFFSGSYNEQFF. The whole variable domain, remainder taken from reference TRBV7-2 and TRBJ2-1, is GAGVSQSPSNKVTEKGKDVELRCDPISGHTALYWYRQSLGQGLEFLIYFQGNSAPDKSGLPSDRFSAERTGGSVSTLTIQRTQQEDSAVYLCASSFFSGSYNEQFFGPGTRLTVL.

J is TRBJ1-1 and V is TRBV5-4; 7 nucleotides align to TRBD1. This CDR3 region has 14 residues. Per germline, CDR1 SGHNT and CDR2 YYREEE (reference sequence). Germline trimming cut 6 bases from V and 8 bases from J; bases unmatched to any gene: 13. The CDR3 nucleotides read TGTGCCAGCAACCCAGTCGACAGGGAGGTGGAAGCTTTCTTT. This encodes CASNPVDREVEAFF.

At least ten counts were recorded for this clonotype. The genes are TRBV7-6 and TRBJ2-3; the D is unclear. The germline CDR1 and CDR2 sequences are SGHVS and FNYEAQ. The CDR3 covers 13 residues. V dropped 5 bases and J dropped 2 bases, with 8 bases sitting between them. The CDR3 protein is CASSPGLTDTQYF. CDR3 sequence (DNA): TGTGCCAGCAGCCCTGGTCTCACAGATACGCAGTATTTT.

This clonotype was counted between two and nine times. The CDR3 bases are TGTGCCAGCAGCCCCCGAAACACCTACGAGCAGTACGTC. It translates to CASSPRNTYEQYV. This chain uses TRBV7-2 with TRBJ2-7; D is ambiguous. The CDR3 covers 13 residues. V shed 5 bases and J shed 2 bases, with 10 bases lying between them. The germline gives CDR1 SGHTA, CDR2 FQGNSA.

The V call is TRBV3-1, the J call TRBJ2-2, with 7 nucleotides matching TRBD1. Germline values: CDR1 LGHDT, CDR2 YNNKEL (reference sequence). J was trimmed by 2 bases and V by 3 bases; bases with no gene match: 3. This CDR3 region has 15 residues. CDR3 sequence: CASSQGQPNTGELFF. The CDR3 DNA reads TGTGCCAGCAGCCAGGGACAGCCCAACACCGGGGAGCTGTTTTTT.

This clonotype was detected ten times or more. This rearrangement joins TRBV7-2 to TRBJ2-7; TRBD2 agrees at 12 bases. V shed 5 bases, J shed 3 bases, and the junction held 2 bases outside the gene matches. Germline lookup yields CDR1 SGHTA and CDR2 FQGNSA. The CDR3 has 14 residues. CDR3 nucleotides: TGTGCCAGCAGCCGACTAGCGGGAGACTACGAGCAGTACTTC. It codes for CASSRLAGDYEQYF.

This clonotype was seen a single time. DNA for the CDR3: TGTGCCAGCTGGGGGGAGATCGGCGGGGAGCTGTTTTTT. Its protein product is CASWGEIGGELFF. The chain recombines TRBV4-2 with TRBJ2-2; D possibly corresponds to TRBD2 (6 bases). This CDR3 contains 13 residues. V shed 8 bases and J shed 7 bases, with 14 bases lying between them. Looked up from germline, CDR1 is LGHNA and CDR2 is YNFKEQ.

In this sample, this clonotype turned up a few times. This chain connects TRBV7-9 to TRBJ2-7; D might be TRBD2 (6 bases). The V gene's germline CDR1 is SEHNR and CDR2 FQNEAQ (reference sequence). CDR3 length equals 13 residues. Trimming pared 1 base from V and 6 bases from J, leaving 10 bases between. The CDR3 DNA reads as TGTGCCAGCAGCTTAGGGGCGGGAACCGAGCAGTACGTC. Translated: CASSLGAGTEQYV.

In this sample, this clonotype turned up a few times. The rearrangement joins TRBV6-5 to TRBJ2-2; the match to TRBD1 covers 8 bases. Germline CDR1 and CDR2: MNHEY and SVGAGI. The CDR3 contains 16 residues. Germline trimming cut 3 bases from V and 1 base from J; bases unmatched to any gene: 4. CDR3 nucleotide sequence: TGTGCCAGCAGTTATCAGGGGACAGGGAACACCGGGGAGCTGTTTTTT. Amino acid sequence: CASSYQGTGNTGELFF.

This clonotype was counted between two and nine times. The chain is built from TRBV5-1 and TRBJ2-1; TRBD2 aligns across 11 bases. Germline V gives CDR1 SGHRS, CDR2 YFSETQ. The CDR3 runs 16 residues. J gave up 4 bases and V 4 bases, and 7 bases lay outside the gene matches. CDR3 coding DNA: TGCGCCAGCAGCATTGGGACTAGCGGAAAATACAATGAGCAGTTCTTC. Its protein product is CASSIGTSGKYNEQFF.